The 26 T cell receptor beta chains below all came from one sample that was sequenced in a study of blood T cell repertoires in COVID-19. Clones were sequenced by immunoSEQ multiplex PCR, and TCRdb holds only the in-frame ones, with some missing. The sample yields roughly 230,000 clones, 85% to 95% seen once. Sample: peripheral blood. The source is a man aged 30 to 45 with COVID-19, enrolled during active disease.

The chain recombines TRBV5-1 with TRBJ2-1; 10 nucleotides align to TRBD1. This CDR3 has 16 residues. The germline V gene encodes CDR1 SGHRS and CDR2 YFSETQ. V was pared by 4 bases and J by 1 base, with 5 bases of the junction left unmatched. The DNA of the CDR3 is TGCGCCAGCAGCCTCCGGACAGGGGGGTCCTACAATGAGCAGTTCTTC. As protein: CASSLRTGGSYNEQFF.

This clone has more than one count but fewer than ten. This rearrangement joins TRBV5-1 to TRBJ2-1, with 10 bases matching TRBD1. This CDR3 is built from 15 residues. Per the germline V gene, CDR1 is SGHRS and CDR2 is YFSETQ. V shed 2 bases and J 7 bases; nucleotides not matched to a gene: 6. The CDR3 region is CASSFRTGGINEQFF. In DNA, the CDR3 is TGCGCCAGCAGCTTCCGGACAGGGGGTATTAATGAGCAGTTCTTC.

V usage is TRBV7-2 and J usage is TRBJ2-2; a weak D match, TRBD2 (5 bases). The germline V gene encodes CDR1 SGHTA and CDR2 FQGNSA. Trimming took off 1 base at V and 2 bases at J, with 8 bases between the two ends. The CDR3 runs to 15 residues. The CDR3 DNA reads TGTGCCAGCAGCTTAGGGACTTTTAACACCGGGGAGCTGTTTTTT. The encoded protein is CASSLGTFNTGELFF.

This sequence joins TRBV5-1 and TRBJ1-1; D possibly corresponds to TRBD1 (5 bases). V was trimmed by 0 bases and J by 1 base, leaving 13 bases between them. Germline-derived CDR1 and CDR2 are SGHRS and YFSETQ. This CDR3 is built from 16 residues. CDR3 sequence reads: CASSLGGLQGNTEAFF. Here the CDR3 DNA reads TGCGCCAGCAGCTTGGGGGGCCTTCAGGGGAACACTGAAGCTTTCTTT.

The rearrangement uses TRBV7-9 and TRBJ1-2, with unresolved D. The CDR3 contains 12 residues. Trimming stripped 3 bases from V and 6 bases from J, with 8 bases between. Germline assignment: CDR1 SEHNR and CDR2 FQNEAQ (reference sequence). This CDR3 is CASSFAGNGYTF. In DNA form, the CDR3 reads TGTGCCAGCAGCTTTGCCGGGAATGGCTACACCTTC.

The V and J genes are TRBV9 and TRBJ1-2; D remains ambiguous. CDR3 length: 13 residues. Germline CDR1 reads SGDLS; CDR2 reads YYNGEE. V was shortened by 0 bases and J by 3 bases, with 6 bases between the two germline ends. The CDR3 loop reads CASSVDLDYGYTF. CDR3 in DNA: TGTGCCAGCAGCGTAGATTTAGACTATGGCTACACCTTC.

The rearrangement joins TRBV29-1 to TRBJ2-2; 7 nucleotides match TRBD1. Losses at the gene ends were 0 bases for V and 6 bases for J; bases not matched to a gene: 7. The CDR3 sequence is 15 residues long. CDR1 and CDR2 from the germline V gene are SQVTM and ANQGSEA. CDR3 sequence (DNA): TGCAGCGTTGAAGATCCCGGACAGGTTGCCGGGGAGCTGTTTTTT. The encoded protein is CSVEDPGQVAGELFF.

In this sample, this clone turned up once. V is TRBV30 and J is TRBJ2-3; 10 nucleotides align to TRBD2. V trimming: 3 bases; J trimming: 5 bases; junction bases outside the gene matches: 5. CDR3 size: 14 residues. From germline, CDR1 is GTSNPN and CDR2 SVGIG (reference sequence). CDR3 in amino acids: CAWRLAGGVDTQYF. Here the CDR3 DNA reads TGTGCCTGGAGGTTAGCGGGGGGTGTAGATACGCAGTATTTT.

The chain joins TRBV5-5 to TRBJ2-2; TRBD1 is a possible D gene (6 bases). Germline V CDR1 and CDR2: SGHKS, YYEKEE (reference sequence). The V gene lost 3 bases and the J gene lost 6 bases, with 9 bases spanning the gap. The CDR3 has 13 residues. The CDR3 spells CASSSQGSGELFF. CDR3 nucleotides: TGTGCCAGCAGCTCACAGGGTTCCGGGGAGCTGTTTTTT.

This chain links TRBV12-3 or TRBV12-4 with TRBJ2-7, with 7 nucleotides matching TRBD1. V was pared by 5 bases and J by 5 bases, with 3 bases of the junction left unmatched. The CDR3 totals 12 residues. The DNA of the CDR3 is TGTGCCAGCAGTACTACAGGGGACGAGCAGTACTTC. Encoded protein: CASSTTGDEQYF.

In this sample, this clone turned up once. The chain joins TRBV15 to TRBJ2-1, with TRBD1 as a possible D gene (6 bases). This CDR3 has 16 amino acids. Germline assignment: CDR1 LNHNV and CDR2 YYDKDF (reference sequence). Trimming pared 3 bases from V and 6 bases from J, leaving 18 bases between. CDR3 loop: CATSSPGQGIFNEQFF. The CDR3 bases are TGTGCCACCAGCAGTCCGGGACAAGGGATTTTCAATGAGCAGTTCTTC. The full variable domain, its missing parts supplied by reference TRBV15 and TRBJ2-1, is DAMVIQNPRYQVTQFGKPVTLSCSQTLNHNVMYWYQQKSSQAPKLLFHYYDKDFNNEADTPDNFQSRRPNTSFCFLDIRSPGLGDTAMYLCATSSPGQGIFNEQFFGPGTRLTVL.

The genes are TRBV27 and TRBJ2-6, with D possibly matching TRBD2 (6 bases). V gave up 2 bases and J gave up 0 bases, with 14 bases separating them. This CDR3 spans 18 amino acids. Germline-derived CDR1 and CDR2 are MNHEY and SMNVEV (reference sequence). CDR3 in amino acids: CASSLPRRGSSGANVLTF. In DNA form, the CDR3 reads TGTGCCAGCAGTTTACCCCGGCGGGGTAGCTCTGGGGCCAACGTCCTGACTTTC.

The chain has TRBV5-1 and TRBJ1-2; 12 bases are shared with TRBD1. There are 16 residues in the CDR3. The germline gives CDR1 SGHRS, CDR2 YFSETQ. V was pared by 2 bases and J by 7 bases, with 9 bases of the junction left unmatched. CDR3 nucleotide sequence: TGCGCCAGCAGCTTTGGAGGGACAGGGGGCGAGGTTGGCTACACCTTC. Protein: CASSFGGTGGEVGYTF.

The chain links TRBV10-3 to TRBJ1-5; no reliable D call. Germline values: CDR1 ENHRY, CDR2 SYGVKD. With 8 bases removed from V and 1 base from J, the gap between germline ends came to 9 bases. CDR3 size: 13 residues. As DNA, the CDR3 is TGTGCCATCTCGGGTGTGAGCAATCAGCCCCAGCATTTT. Amino acid sequence: CAISGVSNQPQHF.

The chain combines TRBV3-1 (or the pseudogene TRBV3-2) with TRBJ2-3; 7 bases fit TRBD2. Germline assignment: CDR1 LGHDT and CDR2 YNNKEL (reference sequence). This CDR3 is 14 amino acids long. V was clipped by 1 base and J by 10 bases; unmatched bases: 8. The CDR3 DNA reads as TGTGCCAGCAGCCAAGTGACTAGCAGAGAGTCGCAGTATTTT. Its protein is CASSQVTSRESQYF.

The V call is TRBV5-1, the J call TRBJ2-1, with 12 bases aligning to TRBD2. V lost 5 bases, J lost 2 bases, and 2 bases stayed unmatched. This CDR3 has 15 amino acids. Germline CDR1 SGHRS, CDR2 YFSETQ. Here the CDR3 DNA reads TGCGCCAGCAGGCTAGCGGGGGGGACCTACAATGAGCAGTTCTTC. It translates to CASRLAGGTYNEQFF.

As to this clone: Germline and junction disagree at one end, which may indicate a read error. The rearrangement joins TRBV5-1 to TRBJ2-7, with 9 positions matching TRBD1. The CDR3 is 15 residues long. Germline V gene data show CDR1 as SGHRS and CDR2 as YFSETQ. CDR3 coding DNA: TGCGCCAGCAGCTTTCGACAGGGGGTCTCCCACGAGCAGTACTTC. Residues: CASSFRQGVSHEQYF.

The chain employs TRBV18 and TRBJ1-2; 9 bases agree with TRBD1. The V gene's germline CDR1 is KGHSH and CDR2 LQKENI. Germline trimming cut 3 bases from V and 3 bases from J; bases unmatched to any gene: 5. The CDR3 has 15 residues. The CDR3 here is CASSPRTGVDYGYTF. CDR3 in DNA: TGTGCCAGCTCACCCCGGACAGGGGTCGACTATGGCTACACCTTC.

V and J are TRBV6-1 and TRBJ2-2; D may be TRBD2 (6 bases). The V and J ends lost 2 bases and 3 bases respectively, with 13 bases between them. CDR3 length: 16 residues. Per germline, CDR1 MNHNS and CDR2 SASEGT. CDR3 sequence: CASSEYGTPDTGELFF. CDR3 sequence (DNA): TGTGCCAGCAGTGAATACGGGACTCCCGACACCGGGGAGCTGTTTTTT.

The V call is TRBV10-2, the J call TRBJ2-7; 8 positions agree with TRBD1. The CDR3 is made up of 14 amino acids. Germline lookup yields CDR1 WSHSY and CDR2 SAAADI. Losses at the gene ends were 4 bases for V and 5 bases for J; bases not matched to a gene: 7. The CDR3 protein is CASSVSGQANEQYF. As DNA, the CDR3 is TGCGCCAGCAGTGTTTCGGGACAGGCCAACGAGCAGTACTTC.

With respect to this clone: Distinct nucleotide sequences in the sample also encode this CDR3. The genes are TRBV5-5 and TRBJ1-1, with D unclear. The V end lost 0 bases, the J end lost 2 bases, and 5 bases lay between the germline ends. The CDR3 loop spans 13 amino acids. Looked up from germline, CDR1 is SGHKS and CDR2 is YYEKEE (reference sequence). The CDR3 spells CASSLAVNTEAFF. The CDR3, as DNA: TGTGCCAGCAGCTTGGCTGTAAACACTGAAGCTTTCTTT.

The J gene is TRBJ2-3, the V gene TRBV27, with D unclear. The CDR3 contains 15 residues. V was cut by 4 bases and J by 1 base, with 12 bases left in between. Germline V CDR1 and CDR2: MNHEY, SMNVEV (reference sequence). The CDR3 coding sequence is TGTGCCAGCAGTTCCTGGCTAGATGGCACAGATACGCAGTATTTT. Translating gives CASSSWLDGTDTQYF.

V gene TRBV18 combines with J gene TRBJ2-3; D ambiguous. The CDR3 runs 15 residues. Germline CDR1 reads KGHSH; CDR2 reads LQKENI. The V gene lost 1 base and the J gene lost 0 bases, with 8 bases spanning the gap. For the CDR3, the DNA is TGTGCCAGCTCACCACGGGCCTCAAGCACAGATACGCAGTATTTT. Translating gives CASSPRASSTDTQYF.

The J gene is TRBJ2-2, the V gene TRBV5-4; 8 nucleotides line up with TRBD1. In germline, CDR1 is SGHNT, CDR2 YYREEE (reference sequence). CDR3 length: 15 residues. Germline trimming cut 4 bases from V and 1 base from J; bases unmatched to any gene: 3. The CDR3 reads CASSIGTGNTGELFF. CDR3 sequence (DNA): TGTGCCAGCAGCATAGGGACAGGGAACACCGGGGAGCTGTTTTTT.

The V call is TRBV4-2, the J call TRBJ1-3; 8 bases are shared with TRBD1. Germline V CDR1 and CDR2: LGHNA, YNFKEQ. The V gene end was trimmed by 1 base and the J gene end by 2 bases; junction bases not matched to a gene: 10. The CDR3 extends over 18 amino acids. The CDR3 DNA reads as TGTGCCAGCAGCCAAGTGCGAAGGACAGGGACTACTGGAAACACCATATATTTT. This codes for CASSQVRRTGTTGNTIYF.

The chain combines TRBV10-3 with TRBJ2-1; D is perhaps TRBD2 (5 bases). Germline CDR1 reads ENHRY; CDR2 reads SYGVKD. The CDR3 spans 15 residues. Trimming removed 4 bases from V and 0 bases from J, with 10 bases in between. The CDR3, as DNA: TGTGCCATCAGTGTAGGACTGAGCTCCTACAATGAGCAGTTCTTC. Translation gives CAISVGLSSYNEQFF.